The T cell receptor (beta chain) under discussion was sequenced for a study of T cell responses to AZD1222 COVID-19 vaccine. Study conclusions and caveats: Spike-specific TCRs gained breadth and depth after people received two AZD1222 doses. Baseline antibody screening turned up just a handful of seropositive AZD1222 recipients. Donor demographics were predominantly white British with a female majority; clonal diversity may be underestimated.

The V gene's germline CDR1 is SGHNT and CDR2 YYREEE (reference sequence). CDR3 length: 14 residues. V lost 7 bases, J lost 3 bases, and 16 bases lay in between. The protocol was immunoSEQ multiplex PCR, while the TCRdb copy is restricted to in-frame clones and leaves out a portion. The sample has 90,000 to 110,000 clones, around 90% seen once. This clone was detected only once. The antigen remains unidentified. The sequenced sample was peripheral blood, obtained on day 0 of AZD1222 vaccination. V gene TRBV5-4 combines with J gene TRBJ1-1; D perhaps matches TRBD1 (5 bases). The source of this sequence is an adult in good health. The chain's CDR3 is CASHPLLGDTEAFF. The CDR3 DNA is TGTGCCAGCCACCCGCTTCTGGGGGACACTGAAGCTTTCTTT.